The 23 T cell receptor beta chains in this list originate from one sample, sequenced in a study of PD-L1 blockade in urothelial cancer. This table comes from immunoSEQ multiplex PCR, and its TCRdb copy is limited to in-frame clones, with some not included. Among about 51,000 clones listed, approximately 86% were seen once. The sequencing used PBMCs, collected around atezolizumab (anti-PD-L1) treatment. The receptors here all came from a man in his 60s with urothelial cancer.

The chain is built from TRBV19 and TRBJ1-1, with 11 nucleotides matching TRBD1. Germline V gene sequence: CDR1 LNHDA, CDR2 SQIVND (reference sequence). This CDR3 region has 15 residues. With V trimmed by 5 bases and J by 6 bases, 8 bases remained unmatched. The DNA for the CDR3 is TGTGCCAGTAGTCCGTGGACAGGGGGCATAGCTGAAGCTTTCTTT. Its translation is CASSPWTGGIAEAFF.

The chain employs TRBV5-1 and TRBJ2-3; D gene ambiguous. Germline loops: CDR1 SGHRS, CDR2 YFSETQ. Trimming removed 2 bases at V and 5 bases at J, with 9 bases between. This CDR3 contains 13 residues. The CDR3, as DNA: TGCGCCAGCAGCTTCCGGCCGGGAGATACGCAGTATTTT. This codes for CASSFRPGDTQYF.

This clone was counted once. The chain recombines TRBV4-3 with TRBJ2-2; the D gene is possibly TRBD1 (6 bases). In germline, CDR1 is LGHNA, CDR2 YSLEER. There are 15 residues in the CDR3. V shed 2 bases and J shed 6 bases, with 13 bases lying between them. The CDR3 loop is CASSQTGSKAGELFF. The CDR3 bases are TGCGCCAGCAGCCAAACAGGGTCGAAAGCCGGGGAGCTGTTTTTT.

This rearrangement joins TRBV28 to TRBJ1-1; TRBD1 is a possible D gene (6 bases). From germline, CDR1 is MDHEN and CDR2 SYDVKM. V was trimmed by 7 bases and J by 2 bases, leaving 17 bases between them. The CDR3 covers 15 residues. CDR3 loop: CASNPVTGLNTEAFF. The DNA of the CDR3 is TGTGCCAGCAACCCTGTCACAGGGTTAAACACTGAAGCTTTCTTT.

The V call is TRBV9, the J call TRBJ1-5; the D is unclear. The CDR3 is 14 residues long. Trimming took off 0 bases at V and 7 bases at J, with 11 bases between the two ends. The germline gives CDR1 SGDLS, CDR2 YYNGEE. CDR3 nucleotides: TGTGCCAGCAGCGTAGTCCAAAAGGAGCAGCCCCAGCATTTT. This sequence encodes CASSVVQKEQPQHF.

V is TRBV9 and J is TRBJ1-1; TRBD1 agrees at 10 bases. The CDR3 sequence is 15 residues long. Trimming took 0 bases from V and 10 from J; bases not matched to a gene: 9. The germline V gene has CDR1 SGDLS and CDR2 YYNGEE. The CDR3 DNA is TGTGCCAGCAGCGTAGCTTCGGGACAGGGGTTTGGAGCTTTCTTT. It encodes CASSVASGQGFGAFF.

The V and J genes are TRBV4-3 and TRBJ2-1; 10 nucleotides match TRBD2. The CDR3 runs to 16 residues. J lost 8 bases, V lost 1 base, and 8 bases had no gene match. Germline V lookup: CDR1 LGHNA, CDR2 YSLEER. DNA of the CDR3: TGCGCCAGCAGCCAAGGTTGGAGCGGGAGGGGGGATGAGCAGTTCTTC. This encodes CASSQGWSGRGDEQFF.

The rearrangement links TRBV20-1 to TRBJ2-5; no reliable D call. V lost 7 bases, J lost 5 bases, and 11 bases lay in between. CDR1 and CDR2 from the germline V gene are DFQATT and SNEGSKA (reference sequence). This CDR3 is built from 11 residues. The CDR3 bases are TGCAGTGTCCCGAGATCGGAGACCCAGTACTTC. This gives the protein CSVPRSETQYF.

The sample holds one count of this clone. The chain couples TRBV30 to TRBJ2-1; 15 positions agree with TRBD2. Germline V gene lookup returns CDR1 GTSNPN and CDR2 SVGIG (reference sequence). V shed 4 bases, J shed 7 bases, and the junction held 5 bases outside the gene matches. CDR3 length: 15 residues. The CDR3 reads CAWTGTSGRKNEQFF. The CDR3 DNA is TGTGCCTGGACTGGGACTAGCGGGAGGAAGAATGAGCAGTTCTTC. Using reference TRBV30 and TRBJ2-1 for the parts outside the CDR3, the full variable domain is SQTIHQWPATLVQPVGSPLSLECTVEGTSNPNLYWYRQAAGRGLQLLFYSVGIGQISSEVPQNLSASRPQDRQFILSSKKLLLSDSGFYLCAWTGTSGRKNEQFFGPGTRLTVL.

The rearrangement uses TRBV7-2 and TRBJ2-1; D is perhaps TRBD2 (7 bases). V lost 2 bases, J lost 6 bases, and 11 bases lay in between. Germline values: CDR1 SGHTA, CDR2 FQGNSA. The CDR3 covers 14 residues. The CDR3 DNA is TGTGCCAGCAGCTTACGGGGGGCTGGCAATGAGCAGTTCTTC. It codes for CASSLRGAGNEQFF.

V is TRBV28 and J is TRBJ1-2; D is unclear. V gave up 1 base and J gave up 8 bases, with 14 bases separating them. The germline CDR1 and CDR2 sequences are MDHEN and SYDVKM. This CDR3 region has 14 residues. The CDR3, as DNA: TGTGCCAGCAGTTTATTAAGAGCGCAGCGAGGCTACACCTTC. As protein: CASSLLRAQRGYTF.

In the case of this clone: The junction does not match germline at one end; this may be a read error. This chain uses TRBV7-7 with TRBJ2-3; 7 positions agree with TRBD1. The length of the CDR3 is 14 residues. From germline, CDR1 is SSHAT and CDR2 FNYEAQ (reference sequence). CDR3 region: CASSWNRGSDTQYF. The DNA for the CDR3 is TGTGCTAGCAGCTGGAACAGGGGCTCAGATACGCAGTATTTT. Using reference TRBV7-7 and TRBJ2-3 for the parts outside the CDR3, the full variable domain is GAGVSQSPRYKVTKRGQDVTLRCDPISSHATLYWYQQALGQGPEFLTYFNYEAQPDKSGLPSDRFSAERPEGSISTLTIQRTEQRDSAMYRCASSWNRGSDTQYFGPGTRLTVL.

This chain links TRBV19 with TRBJ1-2; D unclear. With 7 bases removed from V and 4 bases from J, the gap between germline ends came to 19 bases. The germline CDR1 and CDR2 sequences are LNHDA and SQIVND (reference sequence). This CDR3 is 15 amino acids long. CDR3 protein: CASTHSAISGYGYTF. The CDR3 bases are TGTGCCAGTACCCATTCGGCGATTTCGGGCTATGGCTACACCTTC.

This clone was seen only once. The CDR3, as DNA: TGTGCCAGTAGTATACAGCGGGGCACCGGGGAGCTGTTTTTT. Encoded protein: CASSIQRGTGELFF. J is TRBJ2-2 and V is TRBV19; 7 bases match TRBD2. The junction had 1 base not matched to a gene; V was cut back by 2 bases and J by 4 bases. The V gene's germline CDR1 is LNHDA and CDR2 SQIVND (reference sequence). The CDR3 has 14 amino acids.

V usage is TRBV27 and J usage is TRBJ2-1, with a weak D call TRBD2 (6 bases). CDR3 length: 16 residues. Trimming removed 3 bases from V and 2 bases from J, with 14 bases in between. Germline-derived CDR1 and CDR2 are MNHEY and SMNVEV (reference sequence). CDR3 bases: TGTGCCAGCAGTTTGCCCGGAGGGGCTGCCTACAATGAGCAGTTCTTC. Translating gives CASSLPGGAAYNEQFF.

For the CDR3, the DNA is TGCGCCAGCAGCCAAGAGTGGAGATATACTGGGGCCAACGTCCTGACTTTC. Translated: CASSQEWRYTGANVLTF. The genes are TRBV4-1 and TRBJ2-6; no firm D call. This CDR3 is 17 amino acids long. Trimming pared 0 bases from V and 2 bases from J, leaving 11 bases between. Germline assignment: CDR1 MGHRA and CDR2 YSYEKL.

This chain links TRBV7-3 with TRBJ2-1; 9 nucleotides line up with TRBD1. Per the germline V gene, CDR1 is SGHTA and CDR2 is FQGTGA. This CDR3 region has 17 residues. Germline trimming cut 1 base from V and 5 bases from J; bases unmatched to any gene: 9. The DNA for the CDR3 is TGTGCCAGCAGCTTAAAGGTTGACAGGGGGATTCACAATGAGCAGTTCTTC. The encoded protein is CASSLKVDRGIHNEQFF.

J is TRBJ2-1 and V is TRBV11-2; 7 nucleotides align to TRBD1. The junction had 8 bases not matched to a gene; V was cut back by 4 bases and J by 5 bases. CDR1 is SGHAT and CDR2 is FQNNGV in the germline V gene. This CDR3 is 15 amino acids long. CDR3 amino acids: CASSSTGDRDNEQFF. The CDR3 nucleotides read TGTGCCAGCAGCTCCACAGGGGACCGCGACAATGAGCAGTTCTTC.

This chain uses TRBV21-1 with TRBJ2-7; TRBD1 was called by the table and not checked on the DNA. TRBV21-1 is termed a pseudogene. The CDR3 consists of 17 residues. The CDR3 protein is CASSKAPWGQGYYEQYF. CDR3 in DNA: TGTGCCAGCAGCAAAGCCCCGTGGGGACAGGGGTATTACGAGCAGTACTTC.

This chain uses TRBV11-2 with TRBJ1-5; TRBD1 aligns across 9 bases. CDR3 length: 17 residues. Germline V CDR1 and CDR2: SGHAT, FQNNGV. Unmatched junction bases numbered 14, after V lost 5 bases and J lost 6 bases. The CDR3 loop is CASSPPSGQGLSQPQHF. CDR3 coding DNA: TGTGCCAGCAGCCCTCCGTCGGGACAGGGATTGAGTCAGCCCCAGCATTTT.

The rearrangement links TRBV27 to TRBJ2-7, with 9 nucleotides matching TRBD2. Trimming at V came to 2 bases and at J to 0 bases, leaving 5 bases not matched to a gene. This CDR3 spans 16 amino acids. Germline CDR1 is MNHEY and CDR2 is SMNVEV (reference sequence). DNA of the CDR3: TGTGCCAGCAGTTTACGCGGACTAGCGAGCTCCTACGAGCAGTACTTC. This encodes CASSLRGLASSYEQYF.

This clone was counted only a few times. CDR3 sequence reads: CASSPIYEQYF. As DNA, the CDR3 is TGTGCCAGCAGCCCCATCTACGAGCAGTACTTC. V gene TRBV7-8 combines with J gene TRBJ2-7, with no clear D. This CDR3 has 11 amino acids. Trimming removed 5 bases from V and 3 bases from J, with 5 bases in between. CDR1 SGHVS and CDR2 FQNEAQ come from the germline V gene.

This chain uses TRBV5-1 with TRBJ1-1, with D perhaps TRBD1 (6 bases). CDR3 size: 13 residues. The V end was cut by 2 bases, the J end by 6 bases, with 11 bases between. CDR1 SGHRS and CDR2 YFSETQ come from the germline V gene. CDR3 nucleotides: TGCGCCAGCAGCTTAATACCAGGGGCTGAAGCTTTCTTT. This sequence encodes CASSLIPGAEAFF.